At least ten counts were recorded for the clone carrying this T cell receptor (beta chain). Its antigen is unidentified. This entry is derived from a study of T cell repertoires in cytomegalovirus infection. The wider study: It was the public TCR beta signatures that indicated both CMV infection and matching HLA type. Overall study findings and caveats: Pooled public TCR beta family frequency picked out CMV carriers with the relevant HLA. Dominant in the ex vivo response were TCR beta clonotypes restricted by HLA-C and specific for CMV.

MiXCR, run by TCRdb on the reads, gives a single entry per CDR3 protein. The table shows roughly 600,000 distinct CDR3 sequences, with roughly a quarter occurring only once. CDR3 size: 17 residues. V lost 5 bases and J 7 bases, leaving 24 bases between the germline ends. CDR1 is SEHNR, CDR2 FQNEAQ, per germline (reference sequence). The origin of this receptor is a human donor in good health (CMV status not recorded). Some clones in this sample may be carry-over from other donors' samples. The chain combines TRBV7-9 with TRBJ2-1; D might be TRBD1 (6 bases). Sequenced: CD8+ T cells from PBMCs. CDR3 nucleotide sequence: TGTGCCAGCAGCCTACGGACAGACCCGGTGGTCCCGAATGAGCAGTTCTTC. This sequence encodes CASSLRTDPVVPNEQFF.